A single sample is the source of the 9 T cell receptor beta chains below, sequenced in a study of blood T cells in healthy people across ages. With a J-beta primer mix and a sample-barcoded 5' primer, a second PCR ran about 7 to 12 cycles. TCRdb fed the 5' RACE reads into MiXCR, producing one record per CDR3 protein. The sample records about 670,000 distinct CDR3 sequences, approximately 52% being singletons. Sequencing input: blood. Receptor source: a woman of 80 years or more in good health.

This clonotype appeared a few times. The CDR3 region is CSAHSRAGGASTDTQYF. The CDR3 DNA reads TGCAGTGCCCATTCAAGGGCGGGAGGAGCTAGCACAGATACGCAGTATTTT. V is TRBV20-1 and J is TRBJ2-3; 8 positions agree with TRBD2. The CDR3 runs 17 residues. The germline V gene has CDR1 DFQATT and CDR2 SNEGSKA (reference sequence). V dropped 6 bases and J dropped 0; count of bases not matched to a gene: 14.

The table lists this clonotype with many counts. The chain has TRBV10-3 and TRBJ2-1, with 12 bases matching TRBD1. Germline trimming cut 6 bases from V and 9 bases from J; bases unmatched to any gene: 6. The CDR3 is made up of 14 amino acids. The germline V gene has CDR1 ENHRY and CDR2 SYGVKD. The CDR3 nucleotides are TGTGCCATCAGCCAGGGACAGGGGGCGTTTGAGCAGTTCTTC. Translated, it gives CAISQGQGAFEQFF.

To note about this clonotype: A read error may be the cause here, since a much bigger clone is one base away. The rearrangement links TRBV20-1 to TRBJ2-3, with TRBD2 identical over 7 bases. The CDR3 covers 15 residues. After removal of 0 bases from V and 5 bases from J, the junction contained 8 bases not matched to a gene. Germline loops: CDR1 DFQATT, CDR2 SNEGSKA (reference sequence). For the CDR3, the DNA is TGCAGTGCTAGAGAGCCAGGACTAGTTTTAGATACGCAGTATTTT. Its translation is CSAREPGLVLDTQYF.

V and J are TRBV5-1 and TRBJ2-4; D may be TRBD2 (6 bases). The CDR3 spans 13 residues. The V gene's germline CDR1 is SGHRS and CDR2 YFSETQ. V gave up 4 bases and J gave up 9 bases, with 14 bases separating them. The CDR3 nucleotides read TGCGCCAGCAGCGTTGACATGGGAGGCATTCAGTACTTC. Translated, it gives CASSVDMGGIQYF.

J is TRBJ2-7 and V is TRBV21-1; the tabulated D call, TRBD1, remains unverified against the DNA. Near its end, the DNA agrees better with TRBJ2-5, so the J call may be wrong. TRBV21-1 is deemed a pseudogene. The CDR3 is 16 residues long. This CDR3 is CASSRPGTGDGETQYF. Here the CDR3 DNA reads TGTGCCAGCAGCCGTCCCGGGACAGGGGATGGGGAGACCCAGTACTTC.

Of note for this clonotype: A read error may be the cause here, since a much bigger clone is one base away. The gene calls are TRBV28 and TRBJ2-5, with D unresolved. The CDR3 length is 12 residues. CDR1 and CDR2 (germline): MDHEN, SYDVKM. Trimming stripped 5 bases from V and 11 bases from J, with 15 bases between. This CDR3 is CASSLRVHEQYF. DNA for the CDR3: TGTGCCAGCAGTCTAAGGGTCCATGAGCAGTACTTC.

This clonotype was observed a single time. The chain joins TRBV14 to TRBJ2-4; D is unclear. The CDR3 spans 13 residues. Trimming left V 3 bases short and J 7 bases short, with 10 bases between. CDR1 is SGHDN, CDR2 FVKESK, per germline. CDR3 DNA: TGTGCCAGCAGCCAGGTCAATGCGAACATTCAGTACTTC. This sequence encodes CASSQVNANIQYF.

This clonotype was seen a few times. The CDR3: CASSSARTSGSFYNEQFF. The CDR3 nucleotides read TGTGCCAGCAGCTCAGCCCGGACTAGCGGGAGTTTCTACAATGAGCAGTTCTTC. V usage is TRBV7-2 and J usage is TRBJ2-1, with 13 bases aligning to TRBD2. V lost 4 bases to trimming and J lost 3 bases; unmatched junction nucleotides: 9. This CDR3 has 18 residues. CDR1 is SGHTA and CDR2 is FQGNSA in the germline V gene.

V gene TRBV24-1 combines with J gene TRBJ1-2, with D perhaps TRBD1 (5 bases). The CDR3 has 14 amino acids. CDR1 and CDR2 (germline): KGHDR, SFDVKD. Trimming removed 4 bases at V and 4 bases at J, with 12 bases between. This CDR3 is CATSDQGLVYGYTF. In DNA form, the CDR3 reads TGTGCCACCAGTGACCAGGGACTGGTCTATGGCTACACCTTC.